Reported below is one T cell receptor (beta chain). Ages ranged from about 18 to 89 years, with residence in 20 to 30 US areas. Recovered status in Cohort 3 required two negative PCRs, clearance, or symptom resolution. The data derive from a study of blood T cell repertoires in COVID-19. The overall study: Acute-phase and convalescent COVID-19 samples originated in the United States, Italy and Spain. T cells, B-cell-depleted T cells, or PBMCs supplied cDNA or gDNA.

Assay used: immunoSEQ multiplex PCR; TCRdb lists only in-frame clones, some missing. The sample has 250,000 to 300,000 clones; 84% are singletons. Germline-derived CDR1 and CDR2 are MDHEN and SYDVKM. V trimming: 5 bases; J trimming: 2 bases; junction bases outside the gene matches: 5. This CDR3 region has 15 residues. Input material: PBMCs or T cells enriched from blood (not recorded which). The chain recombines TRBV28 with TRBJ1-5; 8 positions agree with TRBD1. The clonotype originates from a man aged 50 to 59 who had recovered from COVID-19. For the CDR3, the DNA is TGTGCCAGCAGTAACGGACAGGGTGGCAATCAGCCCCAGCATTTT. It codes for CASSNGQGGNQPQHF.